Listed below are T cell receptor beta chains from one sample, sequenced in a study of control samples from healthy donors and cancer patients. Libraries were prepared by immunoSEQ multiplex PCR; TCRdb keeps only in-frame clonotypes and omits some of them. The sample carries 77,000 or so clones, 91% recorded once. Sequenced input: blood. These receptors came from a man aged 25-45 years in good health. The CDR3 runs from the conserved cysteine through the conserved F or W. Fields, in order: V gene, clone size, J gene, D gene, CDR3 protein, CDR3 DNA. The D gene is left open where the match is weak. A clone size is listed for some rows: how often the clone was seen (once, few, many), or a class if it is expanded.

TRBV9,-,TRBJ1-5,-,CASSSPDRPTRPQHF,TGTGCCAGCAGCTCCCCCGACAGGCCGACCCGGCCCCAGCATTTT
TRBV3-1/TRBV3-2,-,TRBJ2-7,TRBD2,CASRQELAGGSYEQYF,TGTGCCAGCAGGCAAGAACTAGCGGGGGGATCCTACGAGCAGTACTTC
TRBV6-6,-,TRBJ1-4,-,CASSYVFYGTNEKLFF,TGTGCCAGCAGTTACGTGTTCTACGGGACTAATGAAAAACTGTTTTTT
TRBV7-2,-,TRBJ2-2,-,CASSLAIGELFF,TGTGCCAGCAGCTTAGCGATAGGGGAGCTGTTTTTT
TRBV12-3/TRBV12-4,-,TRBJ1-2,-,CASSLGIGYGYTF,TGTGCCAGCAGTTTAGGGATCGGCTATGGCTACACCTTC
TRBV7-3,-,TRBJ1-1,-,CASSSTNVNTEAFF,TGTGCCAGCAGCTCTACAAACGTTAACACTGAAGCTTTCTTT
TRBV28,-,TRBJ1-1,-,CASSLQGREAFF,TGTGCCAGCAGTTTACAGGGTAGGGAAGCTTTCTTT
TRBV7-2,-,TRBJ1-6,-,CASSLGGARGSNSPLHF,TGTGCCAGCAGCTTAGGGGGTGCTAGGGGATCAAACTCACCCCTCCACTTT
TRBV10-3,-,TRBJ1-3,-,CAIGTTGNTIYF,TGTGCCATCGGCACCACAGGAAACACCATATATTTT
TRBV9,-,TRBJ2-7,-,CASSVDERGYEQYF,TGTGCCAGCAGCGTAGACGAACGGGGCTACGAGCAGTACTTC
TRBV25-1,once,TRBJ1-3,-,CASSEMGLGLSGNTIYF,TGTGCCAGCAGTGAAATGGGCTTGGGGCTGTCTGGAAACACCATATATTTT
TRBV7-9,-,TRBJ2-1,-,CASSLGTGEQFF,TGTGCCAGCAGCTTAGGGACTGGTGAGCAGTTCTTC
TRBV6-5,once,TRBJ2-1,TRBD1,CASSTGTGSNEQFF,TGTGCCAGCAGTACGGGGACAGGGTCGAATGAGCAGTTCTTC
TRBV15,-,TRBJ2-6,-,CATSPRGANVLTF,TGTGCCACCAGCCCGCGCGGGGCCAACGTCCTGACTTTC
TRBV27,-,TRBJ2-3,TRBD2,CASRAIAGVADTQYF,TGTGCCAGCAGGGCTATAGCGGGAGTGGCAGATACGCAGTATTTT
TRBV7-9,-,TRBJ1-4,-,CASSLYGGPGYEKLFF,TGTGCCAGCAGCTTATACGGGGGCCCGGGATATGAAAAACTGTTTTTT
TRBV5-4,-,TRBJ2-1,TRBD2,CASSPWLAGDNEQFF,TGTGCCAGCAGCCCCTGGCTAGCGGGAGACAATGAGCAGTTCTTC
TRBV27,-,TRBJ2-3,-,CASSPGPGDSDTQYF,TGTGCCAGCAGTCCGGGACCTGGCGACTCAGATACGCAGTATTTT
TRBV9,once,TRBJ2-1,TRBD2,CASSVPGPSGGNEQFF,TGTGCCAGCAGCGTTCCCGGCCCTAGCGGTGGCAATGAGCAGTTCTTC
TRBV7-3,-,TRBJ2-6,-,CASSLRGDTLNVLTF,TGTGCCAGCAGCTTAAGGGGGGACACCTTAAACGTCCTGACTTTC
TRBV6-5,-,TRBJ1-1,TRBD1,CASTDRTGRRTEAFF,TGTGCCAGCACCGACCGGACAGGGCGTCGGACTGAAGCTTTCTTT
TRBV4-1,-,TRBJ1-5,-,CASSQDSGTEQPQHF,TGCGCCAGCAGCCAAGATTCAGGGACGGAACAGCCCCAGCATTTT
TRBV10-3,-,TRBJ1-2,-,CAISESGGGRRQGYTF,TGTGCCATCAGTGAGTCGGGGGGCGGAAGAAGGCAAGGCTACACCTTC
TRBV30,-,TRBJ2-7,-,CAWEGPGDEQYF,TGTGCCTGGGAGGGGCCCGGGGACGAGCAGTACTTC
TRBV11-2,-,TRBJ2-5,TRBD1,CASSLGTGNFQETQYF,TGTGCCAGCAGCTTAGGGACAGGGAACTTCCAAGAGACCCAGTACTTC
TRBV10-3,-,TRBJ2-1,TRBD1,CAITGTGRNSSYNEQFF,TGTGCCATCACCGGGACAGGCCGAAACAGCTCCTACAATGAGCAGTTCTTC
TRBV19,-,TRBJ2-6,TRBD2,CASSIEEREVAGANVLTF,TGTGCCAGTAGTATAGAGGAGCGGGAGGTAGCTGGGGCCAACGTCCTGACTTTC
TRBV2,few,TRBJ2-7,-,CASNEIGLEQYF,TGTGCCAGCAATGAGATTGGTTTGGAGCAGTACTTC
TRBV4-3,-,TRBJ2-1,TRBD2,CASSQSPSGGAHNEQFF,TGCGCCAGCAGCCAATCTCCGAGCGGGGGGGCCCATAATGAGCAGTTCTTC
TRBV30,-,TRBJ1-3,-,CAWSAASSGNTIYF,TGTGCCTGGAGTGCGGCCAGCTCTGGAAACACCATATATTTT
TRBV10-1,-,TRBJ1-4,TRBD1,CASSSGTGNEKLFF,TGCGCCAGCAGCTCCGGGACAGGGAATGAAAAACTGTTTTTT
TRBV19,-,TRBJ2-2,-,CASSERSGQKNTGELFF,TGTGCCAGTAGTGAACGATCCGGACAGAAGAACACCGGGGAGCTGTTTTTT
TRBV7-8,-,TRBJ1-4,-,CASSSTVNEKLFF,TGTGCCAGCAGCTCGACAGTAAATGAAAAACTGTTTTTT
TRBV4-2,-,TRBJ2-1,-,CASSQDSAGLTSGEQFF,TGTGCCAGCAGCCAAGATTCGGCAGGTCTGACCTCGGGGGAGCAGTTCTTC
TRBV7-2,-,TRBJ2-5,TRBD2,CASSLSAVAGGRETQYF,TGTGCCAGCAGCTTAAGTGCGGTAGCGGGAGGTAGAGAGACCCAGTACTTC
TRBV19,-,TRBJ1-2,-,CASSIEVAGYYGYTF,TGTGCCAGTAGTATAGAAGTTGCGGGTTACTATGGCTACACCTTC
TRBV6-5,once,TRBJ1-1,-,CASGRQGLTEAFF,TGTGCCAGCGGTCGGCAGGGGCTAACTGAAGCTTTCTTT
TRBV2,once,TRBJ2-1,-,CASSQGLANEQFF,TGTGCCAGCAGTCAAGGACTCGCCAATGAGCAGTTCTTC
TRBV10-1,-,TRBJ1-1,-,CASSQGRDTEAFF,TGCGCCAGCAGTCAGGGAAGGGACACTGAAGCTTTCTTT
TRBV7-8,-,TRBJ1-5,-,CASSSGVGNQPQHF,TGTGCCAGCAGCTCGGGGGTAGGCAATCAGCCCCAGCATTTT
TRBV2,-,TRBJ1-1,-,CAHRRGTMNTEAFF,TGTGCTCACAGACGGGGGACCATGAACACTGAAGCTTTCTTT
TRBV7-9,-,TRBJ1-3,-,CASSQIGISGNTIYF,TGTGCCAGCAGCCAAATAGGGATCTCTGGAAACACCATATATTTT
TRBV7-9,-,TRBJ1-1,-,CASSLGQGAFF,TGTGCCAGCAGCCTCGGACAAGGAGCTTTCTTT
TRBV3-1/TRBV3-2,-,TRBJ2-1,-,CASSRREIGSYNEQFF,TGTGCCAGCAGCCGCCGGGAAATTGGGTCCTACAATGAGCAGTTCTTC
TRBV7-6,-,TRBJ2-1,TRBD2,CASSLANGRVNEQFF,TGTGCCAGCAGCTTAGCGAACGGGAGGGTCAATGAGCAGTTCTTC
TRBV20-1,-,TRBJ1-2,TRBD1,CSASEGQRNYGYTF,TGCAGTGCTAGTGAGGGACAGAGAAACTATGGCTACACCTTC
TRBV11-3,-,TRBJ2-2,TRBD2,CASSLESGGRTGELFF,TGTGCCAGCAGCTTAGAGAGCGGGGGGCGCACCGGGGAGCTGTTTTTT
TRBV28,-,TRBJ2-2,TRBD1,CASFGTVANTGELFF,TGTGCCAGCTTTGGGACAGTAGCGAACACCGGGGAGCTGTTTTTT
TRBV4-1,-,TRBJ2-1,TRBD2,CASSQGILGREVSYNEQFF,TGCGCCAGCAGCCAAGGTATACTAGGGCGGGAGGTCTCCTACAATGAGCAGTTCTTC
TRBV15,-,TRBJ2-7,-,CATSRGGGGSFTYEQYF,TGTGCCACCAGCAGAGGTGGAGGGGGCAGTTTTACCTACGAGCAGTACTTC
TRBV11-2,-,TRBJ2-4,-,CASSPTGADGAKNIQYF,TGTGCCAGCAGCCCTACGGGGGCGGACGGAGCCAAAAACATTCAGTACTTC